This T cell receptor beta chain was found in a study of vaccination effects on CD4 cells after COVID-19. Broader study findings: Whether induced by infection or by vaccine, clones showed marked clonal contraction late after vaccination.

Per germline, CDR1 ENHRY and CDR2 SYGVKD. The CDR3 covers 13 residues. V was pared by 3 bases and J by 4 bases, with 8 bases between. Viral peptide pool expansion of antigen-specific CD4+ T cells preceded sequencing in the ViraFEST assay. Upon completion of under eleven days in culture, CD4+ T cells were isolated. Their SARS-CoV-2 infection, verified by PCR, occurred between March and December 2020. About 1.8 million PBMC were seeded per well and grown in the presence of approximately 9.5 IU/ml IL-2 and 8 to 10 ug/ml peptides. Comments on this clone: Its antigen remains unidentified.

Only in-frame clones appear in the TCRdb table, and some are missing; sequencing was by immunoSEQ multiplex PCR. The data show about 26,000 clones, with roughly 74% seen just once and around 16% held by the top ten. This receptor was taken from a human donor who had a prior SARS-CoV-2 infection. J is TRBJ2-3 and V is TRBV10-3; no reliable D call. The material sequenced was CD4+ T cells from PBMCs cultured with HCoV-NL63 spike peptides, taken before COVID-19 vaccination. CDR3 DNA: TGTGCCATCAGTGAAGGAGATCCAGATACGCAGTATTTT. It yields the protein CAISEGDPDTQYF.